This T cell receptor beta chain was identified during a study of CD8 T cells in Susac syndrome. Germline V gene data show CDR1 as SGHNT and CDR2 as YYREEE (reference sequence). CDR3 length: 16 amino acids. V lost 4 bases, J lost 1 base, and 4 bases stayed unmatched. RNA was extracted with the RNeasy kit, and a quantity of 0.5 to 1 ug was reverse transcribed using random hexamers. Each CDR3 protein is one row after TCRdb ran MiXCR on the immunoSEQ multiplex PCR reads. This table has 100,000 to 150,000 distinct CDR3 sequences, around 95% appearing once. The sample was CD8+ T cells from PBMCs. This TCR derives from a human donor with Susac syndrome. This chain uses TRBV5-4 with TRBJ2-5; TRBD2 aligns across 13 bases. CDR3 in DNA: TGTGCCAGCAGCCCCGGACTAGCGGGAGTCCAAGAGACCCAGTACTTC. It encodes CASSPGLAGVQETQYF.